This entry lists 11 T cell receptor beta chains sequenced from one sample in a study of shared clonotypes between healthy human individuals. The protocol was immunoSEQ multiplex PCR, while the TCRdb copy is restricted to in-frame clones and leaves out a portion. This sample has about 500,000 clones, with more than 70% found just once. The sample was PBMCs. The receptors derive from a woman between 35 and 50 years old in good health. Some clones in this sample may be carry-over from other donors' samples.

The chain employs TRBV15 and TRBJ2-3, with TRBD1 as a possible D gene (8 bases). This CDR3 has 16 amino acids. Trimming pared 5 bases from V and 0 bases from J, leaving 15 bases between. CDR1 is LNHNV, CDR2 YYDKDF, per germline (reference sequence). CDR3: CATSPGGGGSTDTQYF. The DNA for the CDR3 is TGTGCCACCAGCCCAGGGGGCGGGGGTAGCACAGATACGCAGTATTTT.

This clone has only a few counts. Just one base apart from a much larger clone, this may be a read error. The same CDR3 arises from other DNA sequences in this sample as well. The V gene is TRBV18, the J gene TRBJ1-5; TRBD1 matches at 7 bases. CDR1 is KGHSH, CDR2 LQKENI, per germline. This CDR3 comprises 14 residues. The CDR3 sequence: CASSPGTVNQPQHF. The CDR3 DNA reads TGTGCCAGCTCACCTGGGACAGTCAATCAGCCGCAGCATTTT.

Many counts were recorded for this clone. The rearrangement links TRBV7-2 to TRBJ2-2; D uncertain. The CDR3 covers 13 residues. Germline-derived CDR1 and CDR2 are SGHTA and FQGNSA. Trimming took off 3 bases at V and 6 bases at J, with 8 bases between the two ends. As DNA, the CDR3 is TGTGCCAGCAGCTTTAAAAGGTCCGGGGAGCTGTTTTTT. Translating gives CASSFKRSGELFF. Combining the CDR3 with reference TRBV7-2 and TRBJ2-2 gives the whole variable domain GAGVSQSPSNKVTEKGKDVELRCDPISGHTALYWYRQSLGQGLEFLIYFQGNSAPDKSGLPSDRFSAERTGGSVSTLTIQRTQQEDSAVYLCASSFKRSGELFFGEGSRLTVL.

With respect to this clone: Given a much more abundant clone one base away, this may be a read error. The chain joins TRBV4-3 to TRBJ2-1; TRBD2 matches 9 bases. Germline V gives CDR1 LGHNA, CDR2 YSLEER. The length of the CDR3 is 15 residues. CDR3 amino acids: CANSQNGGRGNEQFF. In DNA form, the CDR3 reads TGCGCCAACAGCCAAAACGGCGGGAGGGGAAATGAGCAGTTCTTC.

The rearrangement uses TRBV19 and TRBJ2-4; D call uncertain. The CDR3 consists of 19 residues. CDR1 and CDR2 from the germline V gene are LNHDA and SQIVND (reference sequence). The V end lost 1 base, the J end lost 2 bases, and 21 bases lay between the germline ends. CDR3 nucleotides: TGTGCCAGTAGTATAGGCCGGATGGTCGGAGTGATGTCCAAAAACATTCAGTACTTC. Its protein product is CASSIGRMVGVMSKNIQYF.

The rearrangement joins TRBV19 to TRBJ1-2; D unresolved. The CDR3 has 12 amino acids. V dropped 3 bases and J dropped 4 bases, with 6 bases sitting between them. Germline CDR1 and CDR2: LNHDA and SQIVND (reference sequence). The CDR3 nucleotides read TGTGCCAGTAGTATTGACTTCTATGGCTACACCTTC. Translated: CASSIDFYGYTF.

The rearrangement uses TRBV7-8 and TRBJ1-2; 9 positions match TRBD1. J was trimmed by 4 bases and V by 5 bases; bases with no gene match: 5. The CDR3 is made up of 14 amino acids. Germline values: CDR1 SGHVS, CDR2 FQNEAQ. As DNA, the CDR3 is TGTGCCAGCAGCAGCGGACAGGGGCGCTATGGCTACACCTTC. It codes for CASSSGQGRYGYTF.

The chain joins TRBV4-1 to TRBJ2-1; unclear D gene. The CDR3 loop spans 16 amino acids. Germline CDR1 and CDR2: MGHRA and YSYEKL. The germline V and J ends were trimmed by 0 bases and 0 bases, with 9 bases remaining between them. CDR3: CASSQDVQSSYNEQFF. CDR3 nucleotide sequence: TGCGCCAGCAGCCAAGATGTACAGAGCTCCTACAATGAGCAGTTCTTC.

This clone was detected only once. The V gene is TRBV27, the J gene TRBJ1-5; D is unclear. The V gene lost 1 base and the J gene lost 0 bases, with 7 bases spanning the gap. CDR1 and CDR2 from the germline V gene are MNHEY and SMNVEV (reference sequence). The CDR3 sequence is 15 residues long. For the CDR3, the DNA is TGTGCCAGCAGTTTATTTTGGGATAGCAATCAGCCCCAGCATTTT. Translated: CASSLFWDSNQPQHF.

The chain joins TRBV20-1 to TRBJ1-1; D perhaps matches TRBD1 (5 bases). The V gene's germline CDR1 is DFQATT and CDR2 SNEGSKA (reference sequence). Deletions cut 3 bases from V and 4 bases from J, with 6 bases between. This CDR3 spans 11 amino acids. The CDR3: CSASDSTEAFF. The CDR3, as DNA: TGCAGTGCTAGTGACAGCACTGAAGCTTTCTTT.

Comments on this clone: A far more abundant clone sits one base away, making this likely a read error. This specimen includes other DNA sequences encoding the same CDR3. The chain employs TRBV28 and TRBJ2-7, with D hard to call. Trimming removed 5 bases at V and 9 bases at J, with 14 bases between. The germline V gene encodes CDR1 MDHEN and CDR2 SYDVKM. The CDR3 totals 12 residues. In nucleotides, the CDR3 is TGTGCCAGCAGTCCTCCCCGGACGGGGCAGTACTTC. This translates into CASSPPRTGQYF.